This T cell receptor (beta chain) originates from a study of blood T cell repertoires in COVID-19. Study-level background: Samples of COVID-19 (acute and convalescent) were obtained from the United States, Italy and Spain. Sources were T cells, B-cell-depleted T cells, or PBMCs; the material itself was cDNA or gDNA.

V was pared by 5 bases and J by 1 base, with 11 bases between. Per the germline V gene, CDR1 is SNHLY and CDR2 is FYNNEI. The CDR3 has 14 amino acids. Under the authors' procedure: The authors estimated nucleated cell counts from reference gene primer amplification. Only in-frame clones appear in the TCRdb table, and some are missing; sequencing was by immunoSEQ multiplex PCR. V and J calls and clone size follow that table, whereas D and trimming were derived from the DNA. The table includes about 190,000 clones, roughly 80% detected once. The gene calls are TRBV2 and TRBJ1-1; D is perhaps TRBD1 (6 bases). The sequencing input was peripheral blood. This TCR was sampled from a woman in her forties or fifties with acute or convalescent COVID-19. This chain's CDR3 is CASSPLTGNTEAFF. As DNA, the CDR3 is TGTGCCAGCAGTCCACTGACAGGGAACACTGAAGCTTTCTTT.